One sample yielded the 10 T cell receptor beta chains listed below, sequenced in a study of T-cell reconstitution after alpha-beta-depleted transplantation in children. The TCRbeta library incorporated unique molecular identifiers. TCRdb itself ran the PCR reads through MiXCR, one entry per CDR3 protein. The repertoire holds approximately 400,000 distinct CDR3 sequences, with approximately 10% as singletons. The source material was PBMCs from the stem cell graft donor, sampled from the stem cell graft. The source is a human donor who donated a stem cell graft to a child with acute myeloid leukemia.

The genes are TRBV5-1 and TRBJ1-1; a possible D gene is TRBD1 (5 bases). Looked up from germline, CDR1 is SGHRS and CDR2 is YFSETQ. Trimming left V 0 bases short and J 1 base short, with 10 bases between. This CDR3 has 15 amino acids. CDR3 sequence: CASSLVRGENTEAFF. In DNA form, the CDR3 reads TGCGCCAGCAGCTTGGTTAGGGGCGAGAACACTGAAGCTTTCTTT.

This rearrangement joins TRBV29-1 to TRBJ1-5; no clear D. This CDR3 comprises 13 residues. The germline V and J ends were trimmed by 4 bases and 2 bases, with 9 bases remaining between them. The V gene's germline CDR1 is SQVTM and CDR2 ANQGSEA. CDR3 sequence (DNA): TGCAGCGTTGGGAAAGGGCGCAATCAGCCCCAGCATTTT. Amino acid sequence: CSVGKGRNQPQHF. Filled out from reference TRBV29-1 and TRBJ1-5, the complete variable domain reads SAVISQKPSRDICQRGTSLTIQCQVDSQVTMMFWYRQQPGQSLTLIATANQGSEATYESGFVIDKFPISRPNLTFSTLTVSNMSPEDSSIYLCSVGKGRNQPQHFGDGTRLSIL.

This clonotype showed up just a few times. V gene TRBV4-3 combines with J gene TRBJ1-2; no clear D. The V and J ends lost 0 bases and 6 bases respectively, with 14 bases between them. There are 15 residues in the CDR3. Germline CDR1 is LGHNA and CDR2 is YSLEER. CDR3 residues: CASSQESAWRHGYTF. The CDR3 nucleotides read TGCGCCAGCAGCCAAGAAAGTGCGTGGAGACATGGCTACACCTTC.

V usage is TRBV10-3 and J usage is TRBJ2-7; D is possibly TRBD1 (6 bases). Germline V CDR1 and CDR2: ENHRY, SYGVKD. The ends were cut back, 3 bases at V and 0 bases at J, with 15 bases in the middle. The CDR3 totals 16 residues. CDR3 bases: TGTGCCATCAGTGACCCGACAGGCCAGGGCTCCTACGAGCAGTACTTC. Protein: CAISDPTGQGSYEQYF.

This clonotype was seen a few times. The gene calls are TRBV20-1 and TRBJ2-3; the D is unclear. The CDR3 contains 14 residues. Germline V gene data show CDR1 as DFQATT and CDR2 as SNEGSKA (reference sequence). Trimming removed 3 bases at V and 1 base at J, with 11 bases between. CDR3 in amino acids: CSASLALGTDTQYF. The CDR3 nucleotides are TGCAGTGCTAGTCTTGCGCTCGGCACAGATACGCAGTATTTT.

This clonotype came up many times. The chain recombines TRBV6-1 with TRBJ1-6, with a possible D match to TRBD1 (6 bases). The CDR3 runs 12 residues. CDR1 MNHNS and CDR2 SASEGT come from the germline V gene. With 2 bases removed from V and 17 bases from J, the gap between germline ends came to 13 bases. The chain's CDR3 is CASSERQAGIHF. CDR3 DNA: TGTGCCAGCAGTGAAAGACAGGCCGGGATCCACTTT.

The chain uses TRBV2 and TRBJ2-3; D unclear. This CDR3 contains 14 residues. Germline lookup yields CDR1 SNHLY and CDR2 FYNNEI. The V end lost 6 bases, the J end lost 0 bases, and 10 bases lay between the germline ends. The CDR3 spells CASSGRPSTDTQYF. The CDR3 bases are TGTGCCAGCAGCGGCCGCCCAAGCACAGATACGCAGTATTTT.

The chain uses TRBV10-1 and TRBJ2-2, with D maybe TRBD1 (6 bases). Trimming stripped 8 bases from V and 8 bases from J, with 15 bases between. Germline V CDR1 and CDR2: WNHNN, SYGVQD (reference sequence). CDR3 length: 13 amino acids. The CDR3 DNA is TGCGCCAGCCAAACAGGGATTTCTGGGGAGCTGTTTTTT. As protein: CASQTGISGELFF.

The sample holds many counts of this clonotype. The CDR3 sequence: CSVMRQAYGYTF. For the CDR3, the DNA is TGCAGCGTCATGAGACAAGCCTATGGCTACACCTTC. The chain joins TRBV29-1 to TRBJ1-2; D is unclear. Trimming took off 6 bases at V and 4 bases at J, with 12 bases between the two ends. This CDR3 is built from 12 residues. The germline V gene has CDR1 SQVTM and CDR2 ANQGSEA.

CDR3 DNA sequence: TGTGCCAGCAGCAACCCGGGACGGAAGAACACTGAAGCTTTCTTT. Its translation: CASSNPGRKNTEAFF. This chain joins TRBV7-8 and TRBJ1-1, with D maybe TRBD1 (5 bases). V shed 5 bases and J shed 1 base, with 14 bases lying between them. The CDR3 is 15 residues long. From germline, CDR1 is SGHVS and CDR2 FQNEAQ.